These 21 T cell receptor beta chains came from one sample sequenced in a study of blood T cells in healthy people across ages. PCR was performed a second time for about 7 to 11 cycles using a sample-barcoded 5' primer and a J-beta primer mix. TCRdb called the 5' RACE reads again in MiXCR, with one record for every CDR3 protein. The data show over a million distinct CDR3 sequences, approximately 39% seen once. The sample taken for sequencing was blood. These receptors came from a young woman in good health.

A few counts support this clonotype. The chain combines TRBV20-1 with TRBJ1-2, with 8 bases lining up with TRBD1. This CDR3 comprises 15 residues. V was clipped by 3 bases and J by 4 bases; unmatched bases: 10. Germline V CDR1 and CDR2: DFQATT, SNEGSKA (reference sequence). The CDR3, as DNA: TGCAGTGCTAGGGGTGGACAGGGCGACTCCTATGGCTACACCTTC. This codes for CSARGGQGDSYGYTF.

The rearrangement joins TRBV9 to TRBJ2-1; D unresolved. V was pared by 0 bases and J by 3 bases, with 10 bases between. CDR1 SGDLS and CDR2 YYNGEE come from the germline V gene. The CDR3 runs 15 residues. CDR3 protein: CASSVAGGGYNEQFF. Written as DNA, the CDR3 is TGTGCCAGCAGCGTAGCTGGCGGTGGCTACAATGAGCAGTTCTTC.

This sequence joins TRBV5-1 and TRBJ2-2; TRBD1 matches at 7 bases. V lost 6 bases, J lost 4 bases, and 9 bases stayed unmatched. The CDR3 has 15 amino acids. From germline, CDR1 is SGHRS and CDR2 YFSETQ. The CDR3 is CASTLTGSFTGELFF. CDR3 DNA: TGCGCCAGCACCCTGACAGGGAGTTTCACCGGGGAGCTGTTTTTT. Full variable domain (remainder filled in from reference TRBV5-1 and TRBJ2-2): KAGVTQTPRYLIKTRGQQVTLSCSPISGHRSVSWYQQTPGQGLQFLFEYFSETQRNKGNFPGRFSGRQFSNSRSEMNVSTLELGDSALYLCASTLTGSFTGELFFGEGSRLTVL.

This clonotype was seen more than once but under ten times. In nucleotides, the CDR3 is TGTGCCAGGTTAGCTTTTCCGAGGAACACTGAAGCTTTCTTT. Its protein product is CARLAFPRNTEAFF. The chain couples TRBV24-1 to TRBJ1-1; no firm D call. The CDR3 runs to 14 residues. Germline assignment: CDR1 KGHDR and CDR2 SFDVKD. Between the trimmed V and J ends, which lost 11 bases and 1 base, there was a span of 16 bases.

The V gene is TRBV5-1, the J gene TRBJ1-1; D gene uncertain. V lost 1 base to trimming and J lost 1 base, with 11 bases between them. The CDR3 runs 15 residues. Germline values: CDR1 SGHRS, CDR2 YFSETQ. The CDR3 reads CASSLSGQANTEAFF. The CDR3 DNA follows: TGCGCCAGCAGCTTGTCTGGGCAGGCGAACACTGAAGCTTTCTTT.

This chain joins TRBV5-6 and TRBJ1-2, with TRBD1 identical over 7 bases. The junction had 7 bases not matched to a gene; V was cut back by 4 bases and J by 7 bases. Germline loops: CDR1 SGHDT, CDR2 YYEEEE. This CDR3 has 13 amino acids. As DNA, the CDR3 is TGTGCCAGCAGCGCGGGGACAGTAACTGGCTACACCTTC. The encoded protein is CASSAGTVTGYTF. Full variable domain (outside the CDR3, taken from reference TRBV5-6 and TRBJ1-2): DAGVTQSPTHLIKTRGQQVTLRCSPKSGHDTVSWYQQALGQGPQFIFQYYEEEERQRGNFPDRFSGHQFPNYSSELNVNALLLGDSALYLCASSAGTVTGYTFGSGTRLTVV.

The chain links TRBV11-2 to TRBJ2-7; tentatively, D is TRBD1 or TRBD2 (5 bases each). The CDR3 loop spans 14 amino acids. The germline V gene encodes CDR1 SGHAT and CDR2 FQNNGV. V was shortened by 5 bases and J by 1 base, with 12 bases between the two germline ends. Here the CDR3 reads CASSVGPQSYEQYF. CDR3 in DNA: TGTGCCAGCAGCGTGGGACCACAGTCCTACGAGCAGTACTTC.

V gene TRBV11-2 combines with J gene TRBJ2-5; 9 bases match TRBD2. Trimming at V came to 5 bases and at J to 4 bases, leaving 2 bases not matched to a gene. From germline, CDR1 is SGHAT and CDR2 FQNNGV. The CDR3 runs 13 residues. The CDR3 here is CASSRAGGETQYF. Written as DNA, the CDR3 is TGTGCCAGCAGCAGAGCGGGAGGAGAGACCCAGTACTTC.

This clonotype was observed a handful of times. This sequence joins TRBV20-1 and TRBJ2-1, with 9 bases that match TRBD2. CDR3 length: 15 residues. J lost 9 bases, V lost 1 base, and 10 bases had no gene match. Germline CDR1 and CDR2: DFQATT and SNEGSKA (reference sequence). The CDR3 nucleotides are TGCAGTGCTAGAGGGGTACAGCGGGGGGCTGGTGAGCAGTTCTTC. It translates to CSARGVQRGAGEQFF.

This clonotype was recorded at least ten times. One end of the junction does not line up with germline, which may come from a read error. This chain connects TRBV5-1 to TRBJ1-2; D gene unclear. The V gene's germline CDR1 is SGHRS and CDR2 YFSETQ. The CDR3 is made up of 13 amino acids. DNA of the CDR3: TGTGCCAGCAGCTTAGCGGGTCGGTCTGGCTACACCTTC. This encodes CASSLAGRSGYTF. The whole variable domain, filled in from reference TRBV5-1 and TRBJ1-2, reads KAGVTQTPRYLIKTRGQQVTLSCSPISGHRSVSWYQQTPGQGLQFLFEYFSETQRNKGNFPGRFSGRQFSNSRSEMNVSTLELGDSALYLCASSLAGRSGYTFGSGTRLTVV.

The chain links TRBV20-1 to TRBJ2-7; unclear D gene. With 0 bases removed from V and 0 bases from J, the gap between germline ends came to 12 bases. The CDR3 has 15 amino acids. CDR1 DFQATT and CDR2 SNEGSKA come from the germline V gene (reference sequence). The chain's CDR3 is CSARDVLEVSYEQYF. The CDR3 region has the DNA TGCAGTGCTAGAGATGTCCTAGAGGTCTCCTACGAGCAGTACTTC.

The rearrangement uses TRBV12-3 or TRBV12-4 and TRBJ2-1; D remains unclear. The V end was cut by 3 bases, the J end by 14 bases, with 11 bases between. The CDR3 contains 11 residues. Here the CDR3 reads CASSFTEWKFF. DNA for the CDR3: TGTGCCAGCAGTTTTACAGAATGGAAGTTCTTC.

This clonotype was observed many times. This could be a read error, since a much larger clone is one nucleotide away. J is TRBJ1-1 and V is TRBV29-1; D unclear. In germline, CDR1 is SQVTM, CDR2 ANQGSEA. V lost 7 bases and J lost 2, with 14 bases in between. The CDR3 contains 13 residues. DNA of the CDR3: TGCAGCGCCCGGGGAGCGGGAAACACTGAAGCTTTCTTT. This encodes CSARGAGNTEAFF.

This rearrangement joins TRBV5-1 to TRBJ2-1; no clear D. The V end lost 1 base, the J end lost 5 bases, and 7 bases lay between the germline ends. The germline V gene has CDR1 SGHRS and CDR2 YFSETQ. The CDR3 runs 13 residues. In DNA, the CDR3 is TGCGCCAGCAGCTTGCAGGCCCACAATGAGCAGTTCTTC. Translated: CASSLQAHNEQFF.

Notes on this clonotype: One end of the junction does not line up with germline, which may come from a read error. The V gene is TRBV12-3 or TRBV12-4, the J gene TRBJ2-5; possibly TRBD1 for D (6 bases). The CDR3 runs 11 residues. The CDR3 DNA is TGTGCCAGCAGGGGGGCGGAGATCCAGTACTTC. It specifies CASRGAEIQYF.

The rearrangement links TRBV20-1 to TRBJ1-1; maybe TRBD1 (6 bases). The CDR3 consists of 14 residues. Trimming stripped 6 bases from V and 1 base from J, with 15 bases between. Germline V CDR1 and CDR2: DFQATT, SNEGSKA (reference sequence). The CDR3 sequence is CSATDRRGNTEAFF. The CDR3, as DNA: TGCAGTGCCACGGACAGACGGGGGAACACTGAAGCTTTCTTT.

The V gene is TRBV19, the J gene TRBJ2-7; perhaps TRBD2 as D (5 bases). CDR3 length equals 14 residues. Trimming took off 3 bases at V and 3 bases at J, with 12 bases between the two ends. Germline assignment: CDR1 LNHDA and CDR2 SQIVND (reference sequence). CDR3 residues: CASSIGSGIYEQYF. The CDR3 DNA sequence: TGTGCCAGTAGTATCGGGTCCGGGATCTACGAGCAGTACTTC.

The genes are TRBV15 and TRBJ2-4; weak D call: TRBD2 (6 bases). The J call is uncertain, as TRBJ2-7 better fits the DNA end. Germline V lookup: CDR1 LNHNV, CDR2 YYDKDF (reference sequence). CDR3 length: 15 residues. The CDR3 DNA reads TGTGCCACCAGCAGACCTGGAAGGCTAGCGAGCGAGCAGTACTTC. Its protein is CATSRPGRLASEQYF.

The gene calls are TRBV29-1 and TRBJ2-3, with a weak D call TRBD2 (6 bases). CDR1 and CDR2 (germline): SQVTM, ANQGSEA. Trimming took off 6 bases at V and 5 bases at J, with 18 bases between the two ends. The length of the CDR3 is 14 residues. The CDR3: CSVDRGTGGDTQYF. CDR3 DNA: TGCAGCGTAGACCGGGGGACCGGCGGAGATACGCAGTATTTT.

Notes on this clonotype: This may stem from a read error, because a much larger clone lies one nucleotide away. This chain uses TRBV12-3 or TRBV12-4 with TRBJ1-2; no definite D call. The CDR3 sequence is 14 residues long. The germline V and J ends were trimmed by 2 bases and 8 bases, with 15 bases remaining between them. The CDR3 nucleotides are TGTGCCAGCAGTTTAAGGAACCCCTTTCGCGGCTACACCTTC. This encodes CASSLRNPFRGYTF.

The chain links TRBV28 to TRBJ2-5; D is unclear. The J call may be mistaken, given a closer DNA end match to TRBJ2-7. Germline lookup yields CDR1 MDHEN and CDR2 SYDVKM. The CDR3 extends over 12 amino acids. DNA for the CDR3: TGTGCCAGTACAGTATCCATGGGCGAGCAGTACTTC. Its translation is CASTVSMGEQYF.